This T cell receptor beta chain was obtained from a study of shared clonotypes between healthy human individuals. Notes on the study in general: The genetic and exposure-history diversity represented was limited by few donors.

Between the trimmed V and J ends, which lost 4 bases and 2 bases, there was a span of 19 bases. CDR1 and CDR2 (germline): SEHNR, FQNEAQ (reference sequence). CDR3 size: 17 residues. Sequencing was performed with immunoSEQ multiplex PCR; in TCRdb, only in-frame clones are kept and a portion is missing. This sample has hundreds of thousands of clones, with less than 98% found just once. In the case of this clone: Its antigen is undetermined.

Material: naive CD4+ T cells sorted from blood. Subset meaning: CD45RA+ positively selected. This rearrangement joins TRBV7-9 to TRBJ2-3; D not certain. This clonotype was sampled from a woman in her twenties or thirties in good health. The DNA for the CDR3 is TGTGCCAGCAGCTCCGTGTGGGCGGCGGTATCCACAGATACGCAGTATTTT. Its protein product is CASSSVWAAVSTDTQYF.